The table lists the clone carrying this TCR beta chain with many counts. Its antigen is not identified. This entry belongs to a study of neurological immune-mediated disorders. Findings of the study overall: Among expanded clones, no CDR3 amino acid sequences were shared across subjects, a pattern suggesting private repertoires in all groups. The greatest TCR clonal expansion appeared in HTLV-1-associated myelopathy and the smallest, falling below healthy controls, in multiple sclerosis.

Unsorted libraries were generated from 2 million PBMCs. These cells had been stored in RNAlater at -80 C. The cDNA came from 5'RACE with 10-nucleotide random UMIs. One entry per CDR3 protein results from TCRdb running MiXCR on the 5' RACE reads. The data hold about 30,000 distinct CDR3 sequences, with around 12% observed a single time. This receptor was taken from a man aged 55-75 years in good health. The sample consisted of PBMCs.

CDR3 amino acids: CASSLTVAVSNQPQHF. CDR3 bases: TGTGCCAGCAGCTTGACCGTGGCAGTTAGCAATCAGCCCCAGCATTTT. The rearrangement uses TRBV5-5 and TRBJ1-5; D remains unclear. This CDR3 is built from 16 residues. Between the trimmed V and J ends, which lost 1 base and 0 bases, there was a span of 11 bases. Per germline, CDR1 SGHKS and CDR2 YYEKEE (reference sequence).